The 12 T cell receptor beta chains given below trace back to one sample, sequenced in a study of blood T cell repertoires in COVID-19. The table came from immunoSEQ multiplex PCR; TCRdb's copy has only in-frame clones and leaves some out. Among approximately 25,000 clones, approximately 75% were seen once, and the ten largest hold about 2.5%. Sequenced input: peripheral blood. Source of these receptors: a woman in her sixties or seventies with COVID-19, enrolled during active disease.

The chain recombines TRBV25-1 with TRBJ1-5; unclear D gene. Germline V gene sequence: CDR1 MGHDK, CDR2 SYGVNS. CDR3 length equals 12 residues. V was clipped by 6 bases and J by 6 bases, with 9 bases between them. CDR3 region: CASRDGGQPQHF. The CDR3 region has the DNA TGTGCCAGCAGGGACGGAGGTCAGCCCCAGCATTTT.

The CDR3 bases are TGCGCCAGCAGCTTGCAGGGGCCACGCACAGATACGCAGTATTTT. It yields the protein CASSLQGPRTDTQYF. The genes are TRBV5-1 and TRBJ2-3; weak D call: TRBD1 (6 bases). This CDR3 is 15 amino acids long. The germline gives CDR1 SGHRS, CDR2 YFSETQ. V shed 1 base and J shed 1 base, with 10 bases lying between them.

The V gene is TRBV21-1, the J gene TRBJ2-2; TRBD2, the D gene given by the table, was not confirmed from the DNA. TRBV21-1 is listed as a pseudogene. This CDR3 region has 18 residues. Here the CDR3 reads CASNPRRGPRPNTGELFF. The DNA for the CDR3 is TGTGCCAGCAACCCCAGGCGGGGTCCCCGGCCGAACACCGGGGAGCTGTTTTTT.

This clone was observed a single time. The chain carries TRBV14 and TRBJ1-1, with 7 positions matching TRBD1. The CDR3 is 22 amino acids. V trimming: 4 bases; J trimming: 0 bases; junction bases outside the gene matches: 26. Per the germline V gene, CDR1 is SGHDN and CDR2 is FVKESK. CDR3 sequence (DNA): TGTGCCAGCAGCCTAGCCAAGTCTTCCGTCTTTCGACAGGGTCACATGAACACTGAAGCTTTCTTT. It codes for CASSLAKSSVFRQGHMNTEAFF.

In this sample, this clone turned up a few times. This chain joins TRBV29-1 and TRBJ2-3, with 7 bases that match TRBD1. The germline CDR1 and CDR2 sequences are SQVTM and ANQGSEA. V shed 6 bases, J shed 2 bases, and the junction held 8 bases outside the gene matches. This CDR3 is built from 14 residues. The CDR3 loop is CSVPKGGATDTQYF. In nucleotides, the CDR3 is TGCAGCGTCCCGAAAGGGGGCGCCACAGATACGCAGTATTTT.

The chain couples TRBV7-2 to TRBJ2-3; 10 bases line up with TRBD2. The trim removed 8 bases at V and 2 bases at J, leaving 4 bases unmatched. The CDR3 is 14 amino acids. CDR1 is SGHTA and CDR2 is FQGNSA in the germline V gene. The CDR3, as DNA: TGTGCCAGCGGAACTAGCGGGGCCACAGATACGCAGTATTTT. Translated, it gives CASGTSGATDTQYF. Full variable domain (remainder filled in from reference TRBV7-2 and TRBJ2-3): GAGVSQSPSNKVTEKGKDVELRCDPISGHTALYWYRQSLGQGLEFLIYFQGNSAPDKSGLPSDRFSAERTGGSVSTLTIQRTQQEDSAVYLCASGTSGATDTQYFGPGTRLTVL.

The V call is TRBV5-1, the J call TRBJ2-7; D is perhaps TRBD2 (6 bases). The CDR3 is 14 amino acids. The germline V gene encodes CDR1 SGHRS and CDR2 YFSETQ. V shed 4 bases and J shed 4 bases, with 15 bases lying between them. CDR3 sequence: CASSHGTLTYEQYF. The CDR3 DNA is TGCGCCAGCAGCCACGGGACTCTAACTTACGAGCAGTACTTC. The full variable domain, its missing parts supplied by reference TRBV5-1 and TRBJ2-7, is KAGVTQTPRYLIKTRGQQVTLSCSPISGHRSVSWYQQTPGQGLQFLFEYFSETQRNKGNFPGRFSGRQFSNSRSEMNVSTLELGDSALYLCASSHGTLTYEQYFGPGTRLTVT.

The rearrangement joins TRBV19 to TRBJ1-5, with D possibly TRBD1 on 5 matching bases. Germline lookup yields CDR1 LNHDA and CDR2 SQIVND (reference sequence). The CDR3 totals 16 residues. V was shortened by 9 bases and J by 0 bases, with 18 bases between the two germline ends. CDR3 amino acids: CASLPSSGGSNQPQHF. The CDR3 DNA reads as TGTGCCAGCCTTCCCTCCTCCGGGGGTAGCAATCAGCCCCAGCATTTT.

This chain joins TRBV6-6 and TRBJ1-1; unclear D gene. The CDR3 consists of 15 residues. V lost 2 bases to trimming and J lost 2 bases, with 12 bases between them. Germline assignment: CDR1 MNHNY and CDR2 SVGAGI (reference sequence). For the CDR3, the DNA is TGTGCCAGCAGTTACCCCCCCGTATTTAACACTGAAGCTTTCTTT. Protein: CASSYPPVFNTEAFF.

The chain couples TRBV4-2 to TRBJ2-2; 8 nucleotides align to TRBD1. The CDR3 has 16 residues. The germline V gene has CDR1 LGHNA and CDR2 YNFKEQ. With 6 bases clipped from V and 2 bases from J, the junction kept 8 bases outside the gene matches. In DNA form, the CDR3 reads TGTGCCAGCAGACCAGGGGGCCTAAAAAACACCGGGGAGCTGTTTTTT. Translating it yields CASRPGGLKNTGELFF.

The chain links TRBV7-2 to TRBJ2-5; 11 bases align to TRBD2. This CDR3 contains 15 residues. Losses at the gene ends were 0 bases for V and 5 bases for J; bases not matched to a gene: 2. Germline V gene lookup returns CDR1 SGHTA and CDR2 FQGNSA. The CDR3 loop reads CASSLATSGMETQYF. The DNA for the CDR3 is TGTGCCAGCAGCTTAGCGACTAGCGGGATGGAGACCCAGTACTTC.

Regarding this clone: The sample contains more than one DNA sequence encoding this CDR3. The CDR3 DNA reads as TGTGCCAGTAGTACCGGACAGGGGAGCAATCAGCCCCAGCATTTT. The encoded protein is CASSTGQGSNQPQHF. The chain carries TRBV19 and TRBJ1-5, with 9 bases aligning to TRBD1. Germline V CDR1 and CDR2: LNHDA, SQIVND (reference sequence). The V and J ends lost 4 bases and 1 base, in that order; junction bases with no gene match: 2. This CDR3 has 15 amino acids.